The 3 T cell receptor beta chains given below trace back to one sample, sequenced in a study of T cells in Graves' hyperthyroidism and ophthalmopathy. Template material for amplifying TCR beta CDR3 regions consisted of RNA transcripts. An initial round of RT-PCR targeting the TCR CDR3 relied on the HTBI primer set. In TCRdb, the multiplex PCR reads were re-called with MiXCR into one record per CDR3 protein. The table records around 620,000 distinct CDR3 sequences, 12% to 15% of them present only once. The sequencing input was blood. The receptors originated from a woman under 30 with Graves' ophthalmopathy.

On this clonotype: This may be a read error, as it is one base from a much larger clone. The chain combines TRBV30 with TRBJ2-7, with TRBD1 matching 7 bases. This CDR3 region has 13 residues. Germline-derived CDR1 and CDR2 are GTSNPN and SVGIG (reference sequence). In nucleotides, the CDR3 is TGTGCCTGGAGTGACGGGAACAGGGGCGAGAAGTACTTC. Translation gives CAWSDGNRGEKYF.

This clonotype has a count of ten or more. The chain combines TRBV30 with TRBJ2-1, with D possibly TRBD2 on 6 matching bases. In germline, CDR1 is GTSNPN, CDR2 SVGIG (reference sequence). CDR3 size: 16 residues. V lost 0 bases to trimming and J lost 2 bases, with 14 bases between them. CDR3 in amino acids: CAWSVWWPSAYNEQFF. Written as DNA, the CDR3 is TGTGCCTGGAGTGTTTGGTGGCCTAGCGCCTACAATGAGCAGTTCTTC.

This clonotype was observed at least ten times. The chain combines TRBV28 with TRBJ2-7, with 15 positions matching TRBD2. CDR3 length equals 16 residues. Germline values: CDR1 MDHEN, CDR2 SYDVKM. V was clipped by 2 bases and J by 7 bases; unmatched bases: 6. The CDR3 loop is CASSLGLAGGPREQYF. For the CDR3, the DNA is TGTGCCAGCAGTTTAGGACTAGCGGGAGGGCCGAGGGAGCAGTACTTC.